This T cell receptor beta chain was captured by sequencing in a study of graft-versus-host responses after intestinal transplantation. Overall study context: The recipients all started with anti-thymocyte globulin induction and then took tacrolimus and steroids for around three years.

For this clone: Its antigen remains unidentified.

Method: immunoSEQ multiplex PCR; TCRdb's copy keeps in-frame clones and lacks some. In the table there are 80,000 to 100,000 clones, 80% to 95% of which are singletons. V was cut by 7 bases and J by 2 bases, with 20 bases left in between. This CDR3 is 15 amino acids long. Germline V CDR1 and CDR2: SQVTM, ANQGSEA. Whole-study findings and limits: GvH clones turned up in recipient marrow; some had shown up first in ileum or blood. In patients with graft-donor T cell macrochimerism, allograft graft-versus-host to host-versus-graft clonal ratios were high. Circulating GvH clones peaking coincided with falling HvG clones soon after transplant.

This TCR was recovered from a human donor who was the organ donor for an intestinal transplant. The rearrangement uses TRBV29-1 and TRBJ1-1; D uncertain. The sample consisted of unstimulated CD8+ T cells sorted from spleen or lymph node cells, taken before transplant. The CDR3 protein is CSADGFPGRNTEAFF. As DNA, the CDR3 is TGCAGCGCCGATGGTTTTCCGGGGAGAAACACTGAAGCTTTCTTT.